The subject of this entry is one TCR beta chain. Its binding antigen is unknown. No qualities accompany the bases; no much larger clone lies one base away. These data originate in a study of blood T cell repertoires in COVID-19 (TCRdb year 2020). The study in broad terms: Collaborator samples came from the United States, Italy and Spain and covered acute and convalescent phases of COVID-19. The dataset comprised deeply sampled blood TCRbeta repertoires from subjects exposed to, actively infected with, or recovered from COVID-19. The repertoires were released in a freely available public database intended as a resource for research on the immune response to SARS-CoV-2. Samples were obtained from the ongoing ImmuneRACE study (first 160 participants) and from over 1,000 subjects provided by 6 global collaborators. A de-identified subject ID, COVID-19 status, age in years and sex were almost always included in the sample metadata. The material from the prospective study consisted of cDNA or gDNA derived from T cells, B-cell-depleted T cells, or PBMCs. Where HLA class I and class II types were available, the types were taken from metadata supplied by the sample provider, not from assay-based typing. Here is what the overall study found, with its caveats: The amount of clinical and demographic metadata varied by source and participant and was provided uncurated.

The immunoSEQ Assay, a bias-controlled multiplex PCR, was used to amplify TCRbeta CDR3 regions from genomic DNA. Turning to the authors' computational methods: The number of nucleated cells in each sample was estimated from the amplification of reference gene primers within the assay. To quantify the absolute abundance of each unique TCRbeta CDR3 rearrangement, sequence reads were collapsed and filtered. For each sample, productive Simpson clonality was calculated as the square root of Simpson's diversity index across productive rearrangements. Here the immuneACCESS table is served through TCRdb, limited to in-frame sequences with V and J called. Missing clones are a known gap in these copies; in checked studies unresolved V genes cover under half, and the rest lacks a known reason. V, J and clone size reflect that table, while D and trimming were determined from the DNA. In all, the sample holds around 100,000 clones, and 80% to 95% of those were seen once. The ten largest clonotypes hold 5.7% of the sample.

The junction shows trimming of 5 bases on V and 0 bases on J, plus 10 bases between the germline ends. Taken from cysteine to phenylalanine, the CDR3 has 14 residues. The DNA shown is the 42-base CDR3, in frame from base 1. Per the germline V gene, MNHEY is the CDR1 and SVGEGT is the CDR2. The collaborating institutions used their own protocols to collect whole blood in K2EDTA tubes. For TCRbeta analysis, collaborator samples were shipped as frozen whole blood, as isolated PBMCs, or as DNA extracted from either sample type. The sample comprised peripheral blood. The chain links TRBV6-2 or TRBV6-3 with TRBJ1-1, with the D gene too uncertain to name. This TCR derives from a man between 50 and 59 years old with active COVID-19. Here is the DNA: TGTGCCAGCAGTATCCTTCGAGTGAACACTGAAGCTTTCTTT. Translated, it reads CASSILRVNTEAFF.